This T cell receptor (beta chain) was captured in a study of CXCR3-negative and CXCR3-positive naive CD8 T cells. Within the CD8+ T cell compartment, naive cells were CD45RO-CCR7+CD27+CD95-. The CDR3 is 15 residues long. Germline lookup yields CDR1 LGHDT and CDR2 YNNKEL (reference sequence). Libraries of TRB cDNA were made by 5' RACE and carried UMIs. TCRdb processed the 5' RACE reads again and assigns one entry to each CDR3 protein, with no DNA. Seen in this sample are over 5,500 distinct CDR3 sequences; the ten most common clones hold roughly 1.2%. Note on this clonotype: What it binds is unknown.

Broader study findings: Researchers report CXCR3 expression partially decreased after cryopreservation, with fresh PBMCs used in most assays. Researchers reported similar TRBV-TRBJ usage in naive CXCR3-negative and CXCR3-positive cells, though memory differed. Naive cells positive for CXCR3 carried more hydrophobic TRB CDR3s than CXCR3-negative ones.

V gene TRBV3-1 combines with J gene TRBJ2-5; TCRdb calls TRBD2, which cannot be checked without DNA. Sequenced input: naive CXCR3+ CD8+ T cells from blood. As for subset: CD45RO-CCR7+CD27+CD95- naive CD8+ T cells expressing CXCR3 (TNR3+). The TCR comes from a human donor in good health. Some clones in this sample may be carry-over from other donors' samples. The CDR3 is CASSQKRTFQETQYF.